This T cell receptor (beta chain) was obtained from a study of cytomegalovirus exposure and HLA in healthy donors. The PCR was carried out with 60 Vbeta primers and 13 Jbeta primers. Original handling: In a later analysis, 79 million or so unique TCR beta chains included roughly 11 million shared by two or more donors. Assay: immunoSEQ multiplex PCR; the TCRdb copy retains only in-frame clones and omits some. V and J calls and clone size are copied from that table; D and trimming were computed from the DNA. Of some 120,000 clones listed, about two thirds are singletons. Deletions cut 0 bases from V and 0 bases from J, with 16 bases between. From germline, CDR1 is SGHRS and CDR2 YFSETQ. The CDR3 consists of 18 residues.

The specimen was PBMCs. The receptor was derived from a man aged 25 to 40 in good health and CMV-seronegative. The chain employs TRBV5-1 and TRBJ1-3; TRBD1 might be the D (6 bases). Here the CDR3 reads CASSLALFRGLSGNTIYF. The CDR3 nucleotides are TGCGCCAGCAGCTTGGCCCTATTCAGGGGCCTCTCTGGAAACACCATATATTTT. The full variable domain, rest sourced from reference TRBV5-1 and TRBJ1-3, is KAGVTQTPRYLIKTRGQQVTLSCSPISGHRSVSWYQQTPGQGLQFLFEYFSETQRNKGNFPGRFSGRQFSNSRSEMNVSTLELGDSALYLCASSLALFRGLSGNTIYFGEGSWLTVV.